This T cell receptor (beta chain) came from a study of T cell repertoires in cytomegalovirus infection. Study details: Well-studied HLA-B-restricted epitopes and recently identified HLA-C-restricted epitopes of CMV were both used in the study. Through public TCR beta signatures, both CMV infection and matching HLA type were indicated.

TCRdb re-called the reads through MiXCR, storing one row per CDR3 protein. Of about 20,000 distinct CDR3 sequences in the sample, roughly two fifths were seen once. The CDR3 sequence is 16 residues long. Germline V gene data show CDR1 as MNHEY and CDR2 as SVGEGT. The V gene lost 4 bases and the J gene lost 0 bases, with 13 bases spanning the gap. This clonotype has only a few counts. The antigen remains undetermined. Specimen: CD8+ T cells from cultured PBMCs, collected from culture after CMV antigen stimulation. The V gene is TRBV6-2 or TRBV6-3, the J gene TRBJ1-5; maybe TRBD1 (5 bases). This sequence originates from a human donor in good health (CMV status not recorded). Some clones in this sample may be carry-over from other donors' samples. This CDR3 is CASSWDLENSNQPQHF. The CDR3 nucleotides are TGTGCCAGCAGTTGGGACCTAGAAAATAGCAATCAGCCCCAGCATTTT.